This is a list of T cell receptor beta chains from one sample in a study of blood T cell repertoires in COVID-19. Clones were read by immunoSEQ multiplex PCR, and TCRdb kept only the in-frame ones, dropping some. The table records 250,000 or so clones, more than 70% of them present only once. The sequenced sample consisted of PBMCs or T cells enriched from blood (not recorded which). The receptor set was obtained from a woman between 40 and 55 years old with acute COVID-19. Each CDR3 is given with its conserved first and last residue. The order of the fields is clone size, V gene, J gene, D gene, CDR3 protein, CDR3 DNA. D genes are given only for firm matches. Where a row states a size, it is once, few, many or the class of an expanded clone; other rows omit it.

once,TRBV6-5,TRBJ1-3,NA,CASRLTAGNTIYF,TGTGCCAGCAGGTTGACAGCTGGAAACACCATATATTTT
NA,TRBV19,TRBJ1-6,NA,CASSIAGGGSPLHF,TGTGCCAGTAGTATAGCCGGGGGTGGGTCACCCCTCCACTTT
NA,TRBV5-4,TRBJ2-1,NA,CASSYGGEQFF,TGTGCCAGCAGTTATGGGGGGGAGCAGTTCTTC
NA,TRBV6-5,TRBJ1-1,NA,CASSLSDRGGTEAFF,TGTGCCAGCAGCCTATCCGACCGAGGTGGCACTGAAGCTTTCTTT
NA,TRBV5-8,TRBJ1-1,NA,CASSFRGGTEAFF,TGTGCCAGCAGCTTTAGGGGTGGCACTGAAGCTTTCTTT
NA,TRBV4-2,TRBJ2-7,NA,CASSQGDSQQYF,TGTGCCAGCAGCCAAGGAGATTCCCAGCAGTACTTC
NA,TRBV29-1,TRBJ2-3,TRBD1,CSVQSAETGGTDTQYF,TGCAGCGTACAATCCGCCGAAACAGGGGGCACAGATACGCAGTATTTT
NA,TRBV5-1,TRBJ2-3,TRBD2,CASRREWSTDTQYF,TGCGCCAGCAGGCGGGAGTGGAGCACAGATACGCAGTATTTT
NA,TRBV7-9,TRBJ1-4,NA,CASSEGATNEKLFF,TGTGCCAGCAGCGAGGGGGCAACTAATGAAAAACTGTTTTTT
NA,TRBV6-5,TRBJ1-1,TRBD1,CASSRPGQATEAFF,TGTGCCAGCAGTCGTCCCGGACAGGCAACTGAAGCTTTCTTT
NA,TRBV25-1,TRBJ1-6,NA,CASSASDSPDVYNSPLHF,TGTGCCAGCAGTGCGTCGGACAGTCCAGACGTCTATAATTCACCCCTCCACTTT
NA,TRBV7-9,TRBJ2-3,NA,CASSIHRDTQYF,TGTGCCAGCAGCATACACAGAGATACGCAGTATTTT
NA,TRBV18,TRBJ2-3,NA,CASSGGAGADTQYF,TGTGCCAGCTCAGGGGGCGCGGGCGCAGATACGCAGTATTTT
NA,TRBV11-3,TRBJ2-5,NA,CASSLDRGDSYF,TGTGCCAGCAGCTTAGATCGAGGGGACTCGTACTTC
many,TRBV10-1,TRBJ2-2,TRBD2,CASSGRLAGDVNTGELFF,TGCGCCAGCAGTGGCCGACTAGCGGGAGATGTGAACACCGGGGAGCTGTTTTTT
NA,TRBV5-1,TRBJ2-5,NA,CASSLGHPQGETQYF,TGCGCCAGCAGCTTGGGGCACCCCCAGGGGGAGACCCAGTACTTC
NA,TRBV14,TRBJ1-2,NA,CASSRRGASYGYTF,TGTGCCAGCAGCCGGCGGGGGGCGAGCTATGGCTACACCTTC
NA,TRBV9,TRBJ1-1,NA,CASGGDTEAFF,TGTGCCAGCGGGGGGGACACTGAAGCTTTCTTT
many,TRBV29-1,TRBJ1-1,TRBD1,CSVEAGGGWNTEAFF,TGCAGCGTTGAAGCAGGGGGTGGGTGGAACACTGAAGCTTTCTTT
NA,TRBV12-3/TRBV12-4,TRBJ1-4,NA,CASSFAREGKLFF,TGTGCCAGCAGTTTCGCCAGGGAGGGAAAACTGTTTTTT
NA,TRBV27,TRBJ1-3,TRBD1,CASRDSGTGRGNTIYF,TGTGCCAGCAGGGACTCCGGGACAGGGAGGGGAAACACCATATATTTT
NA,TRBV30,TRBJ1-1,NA,CAWTPSRGTEAFF,TGTGCCTGGACCCCATCGCGAGGAACTGAAGCTTTCTTT
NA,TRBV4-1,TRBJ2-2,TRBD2,CASSQDPAGAQNTGELFF,TGCGCCAGCAGCCAAGATCCAGCGGGGGCCCAGAACACCGGGGAGCTGTTTTTT
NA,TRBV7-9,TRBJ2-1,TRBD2,CASSYGLVSYNEQFF,TGTGCCAGCAGCTACGGACTAGTCTCCTACAATGAGCAGTTCTTC
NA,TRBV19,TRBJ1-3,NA,CASKERLSSGNTIYF,TGTGCCAGTAAAGAGCGGCTTAGCTCTGGAAACACCATATATTTT
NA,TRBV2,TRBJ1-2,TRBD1,CASSGQDYGYTF,TGTGCCAGCAGCGGACAGGACTATGGCTACACCTTC
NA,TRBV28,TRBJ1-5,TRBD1,CASSSPQGADQPQHF,TGTGCCAGCAGCTCCCCCCAGGGGGCGGACCAGCCCCAGCATTTT